This TCR beta chain was recovered during a study of blood T cell repertoires in COVID-19. Background on the study: Sites across the United States, Italy and Spain contributed samples from acute and convalescent COVID-19. The cDNA or gDNA used as material had been derived from T cells, B-cell-depleted T cells, or PBMCs.

The CDR3 is 17 residues long. Trimming cost V 5 bases and J 0 bases, with 17 bases left between them. Germline CDR1 and CDR2: LGHDT and YNNKEL (reference sequence). Authors' methods: Amplified reference gene primers provided the basis for estimating nucleated cell counts. Here immunoSEQ multiplex PCR was the method, and the copy in TCRdb shows in-frame clones only, minus some. V and J calls and clone size are copied from that table; D and trimming were computed from the DNA. The sample consists of about 160,000 clones, around 80% of them appearing once. The clonotype was recovered from a human donor with acute or convalescent COVID-19. The donor label of this sample is uncertain. The J gene is TRBJ2-1, the V gene TRBV3-1 (or the pseudogene TRBV3-2), with D perhaps matching TRBD2 (5 bases). The sequencing sample was made of peripheral blood. DNA for the CDR3: TGTGCCAGCAGCATTTCCATCGGGGATAGCTCCTACAATGAGCAGTTCTTC. Translated: CASSISIGDSSYNEQFF.